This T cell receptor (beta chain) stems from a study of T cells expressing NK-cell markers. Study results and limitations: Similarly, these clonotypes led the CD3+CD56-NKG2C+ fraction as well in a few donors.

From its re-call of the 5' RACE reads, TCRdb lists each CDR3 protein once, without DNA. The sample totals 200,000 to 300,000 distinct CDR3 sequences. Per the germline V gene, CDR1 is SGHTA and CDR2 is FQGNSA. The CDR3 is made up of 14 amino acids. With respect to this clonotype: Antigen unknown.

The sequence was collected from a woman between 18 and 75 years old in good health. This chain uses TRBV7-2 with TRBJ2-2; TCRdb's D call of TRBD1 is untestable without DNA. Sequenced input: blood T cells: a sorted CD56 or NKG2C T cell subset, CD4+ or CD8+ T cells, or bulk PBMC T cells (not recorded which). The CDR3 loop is CASSRIRDTGELFF. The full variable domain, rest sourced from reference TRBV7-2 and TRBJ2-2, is GAGVSQSPSNKVTEKGKDVELRCDPISGHTALYWYRQSLGQGLEFLIYFQGNSAPDKSGLPSDRFSAERTGGSVSTLTIQRTQQEDSAVYLCASSRIRDTGELFFGEGSRLTVL.